Listed here are 31 T cell receptor beta chains from one sample, sequenced in a study of cytomegalovirus exposure and HLA in healthy donors (dated by TCRdb to about 2017). Libraries were prepared through the immunoSEQ multiplex PCR assay. For the multiplex PCR, a mixture combining 60 forward primers for TCR Vbeta segments and 13 reverse primers for TCR Jbeta segments was used. TCRdb took this table from immuneACCESS and kept in-frame rearrangements with V and J called. Such tables lack part of the clones; where checked against another copy, unresolved V genes explain under half of the gap, and the rest is unexplained. The sample table holds 35,000 to 50,000 clones, of which around three quarters were seen once. Roughly 1.5% of the sample belongs to the ten largest clones. Specimen: PBMCs. These receptors came from a man aged 25 to 45 in good health and CMV-seronegative.

The chain carries TRBV4-3 and TRBJ1-1, with a weak D call TRBD1 (6 bases). The CDR3 sequence is 18 residues long. CDR1 and CDR2 (germline): LGHNA, YSLEER. Trimming removed 0 bases at V and 2 bases at J, with 19 bases between. CDR3 DNA sequence: TGCGCCAGCAGCCAAGAGACAGACAGGACCGTCTCCAACACTGAAGCTTTCTTT. Translated: CASSQETDRTVSNTEAFF.

This chain connects TRBV10-1 to TRBJ2-7; TRBD2 matches 10 bases. The CDR3 extends over 14 amino acids. Germline V gene lookup returns CDR1 WNHNN and CDR2 SYGVQD (reference sequence). V shed 4 bases and J 6 bases; nucleotides not matched to a gene: 6. CDR3 in amino acids: CASSGASGSREQYF. In DNA, the CDR3 is TGCGCCAGCAGTGGGGCTAGCGGGAGTCGCGAGCAGTACTTC.

The chain uses TRBV29-1 and TRBJ2-7; 8 nucleotides agree with TRBD2. The length of the CDR3 is 12 residues. The J segment lost 5 bases and the V segment lost 3 bases, leaving 3 bases of the junction unmatched. The germline V gene encodes CDR1 SQVTM and CDR2 ANQGSEA. CDR3 protein: CSVDGGENEQYF. CDR3 nucleotides: TGCAGCGTTGACGGGGGGGAAAACGAGCAGTACTTC.

This clone is medium-sized (0.01 to 0.1%) by share. V gene TRBV4-3 combines with J gene TRBJ1-1; tentative D call: TRBD1 (6 bases). The CDR3 loop spans 15 amino acids. Germline V gene data show CDR1 as LGHNA and CDR2 as YSLEER. V was cut by 0 bases and J by 0 bases, with 8 bases left in between. This CDR3 reads CASSQETGMNTEAFF. CDR3 DNA sequence: TGCGCCAGCAGCCAAGAAACAGGGATGAACACTGAAGCTTTCTTT.

The chain couples TRBV5-1 to TRBJ2-1; TRBD1 is a possible D gene (6 bases). The CDR3 is 14 residues long. The V end was cut by 4 bases, the J end by 10 bases, with 18 bases between. Per germline, CDR1 SGHRS and CDR2 YFSETQ. The CDR3 coding sequence is TGCGCCAGCAGCCCCTGGGGGCCGGGGAACGAGCAGTTCTTC. It translates to CASSPWGPGNEQFF.

V gene TRBV7-6 combines with J gene TRBJ2-7; weak D call: TRBD2 (6 bases). With 2 bases removed from V and 5 bases from J, the gap between germline ends came to 13 bases. The germline V gene encodes CDR1 SGHVS and CDR2 FNYEAQ. The CDR3 has 14 residues. CDR3 in DNA: TGTGCCAGCAGCTTACCTAGCGCTGCCGACGAGCAGTACTTC. It encodes CASSLPSAADEQYF.

V is TRBV7-2 and J is TRBJ1-2; the match to TRBD1 covers 7 bases. CDR1 and CDR2 (germline): SGHTA, FQGNSA. This CDR3 has 16 residues. J gave up 0 bases and V 5 bases, and 9 bases lay outside the gene matches. The CDR3 sequence is CASSPYLGTANYGYTF. CDR3 DNA sequence: TGTGCCAGCAGCCCCTATTTGGGGACAGCTAACTATGGCTACACCTTC.

In DNA, the CDR3 is TGTGCCAGCAGTTGGGGGAACAGGGGACAGAACACTGAAGCTTTCTTT. Translating gives CASSWGNRGQNTEAFF. V gene TRBV27 combines with J gene TRBJ1-1; 7 nucleotides align to TRBD1. J gave up 1 base and V 4 bases, and 9 bases lay outside the gene matches. CDR1 MNHEY and CDR2 SMNVEV come from the germline V gene (reference sequence). This CDR3 is built from 16 residues.

The chain carries TRBV30 and TRBJ2-3; D remains unclear. The V and J ends lost 0 bases and 0 bases respectively, with 10 bases between them. Germline CDR1 GTSNPN, CDR2 SVGIG (reference sequence). The CDR3 sequence is 15 residues long. CDR3 in amino acids: CAWSVPQESTDTQYF. As DNA, the CDR3 is TGTGCCTGGAGTGTACCGCAGGAAAGCACAGATACGCAGTATTTT. Full variable domain (missing parts from reference TRBV30 and TRBJ2-3): SQTIHQWPATLVQPVGSPLSLECTVEGTSNPNLYWYRQAAGRGLQLLFYSVGIGQISSEVPQNLSASRPQDRQFILSSKKLLLSDSGFYLCAWSVPQESTDTQYFGPGTRLTVL.

This rearrangement joins TRBV30 to TRBJ2-7; 14 bases agree with TRBD2. CDR3 size: 17 residues. The ends lost 0 bases at V and 5 bases at J; junction bases unmatched: 9. Per germline, CDR1 GTSNPN and CDR2 SVGIG (reference sequence). The CDR3 region is CAWSVGTSGSPLHEQYF. CDR3 in DNA: TGTGCCTGGAGTGTGGGGACTAGCGGGAGCCCCCTCCACGAGCAGTACTTC.

This rearrangement joins TRBV19 to TRBJ2-6; D gene unclear. Germline CDR1 and CDR2: LNHDA and SQIVND (reference sequence). V was pared by 2 bases and J by 0 bases, with 2 bases between. The CDR3 runs 14 residues. CDR3 sequence: CASSIYSGANVLTF. In DNA, the CDR3 is TGTGCCAGTAGTATATACTCTGGGGCCAACGTCCTGACTTTC.

This clone was recorded once. The genes are TRBV12-5 and TRBJ2-3; D unresolved. Germline-derived CDR1 and CDR2 are LGHNT and FRNRAP. Trimming left V 1 base short and J 5 bases short, with 7 bases between. The CDR3 loop spans 13 amino acids. The CDR3 DNA sequence: TGTGCTAGTGGTTTGGGGCTAGAAGATACGCAGTATTTT. Its translation is CASGLGLEDTQYF. Full variable domain (remainder filled in from reference TRBV12-5 and TRBJ2-3): DARVTQTPRHKVTEMGQEVTMRCQPILGHNTVFWYRQTMMQGLELLAYFRNRAPLDDSGMPKDRFSAEMPDATLATLKIQPSEPRDSAVYFCASGLGLEDTQYFGPGTRLTVL.

V usage is TRBV9 and J usage is TRBJ2-7, with D uncertain. Trimming removed 4 bases from V and 7 bases from J, with 15 bases in between. Germline V gene sequence: CDR1 SGDLS, CDR2 YYNGEE. The CDR3 has 13 amino acids. The CDR3 reads CASSPRGGEEQYF. The CDR3 DNA reads as TGTGCCAGCAGCCCAAGAGGTGGAGAGGAGCAGTACTTC.

This chain's CDR3 is CASSLEGLACYF. In nucleotides, the CDR3 is TGTGCCAGCAGTTTAGAGGGGCTAGCGTGTTATTTT. V and J are TRBV27 and TRBJ2-3; maybe TRBD2 (6 bases). Germline-derived CDR1 and CDR2 are MNHEY and SMNVEV (reference sequence). This CDR3 region has 12 residues. The germline V and J ends were trimmed by 2 bases and 15 bases, with 15 bases remaining between them.

The chain recombines TRBV7-6 with TRBJ2-7, with D tentatively TRBD2 (5 bases). The CDR3 totals 16 residues. Germline assignment: CDR1 SGHVS and CDR2 FNYEAQ. V lost 2 bases and J 4 bases, leaving 18 bases between the germline ends. CDR3 protein: CASSLYLRPGGYEQYF. The CDR3 bases are TGTGCCAGCAGCTTATATCTTCGGCCAGGCGGGTACGAGCAGTACTTC. The complete variable domain, with remaining parts taken from reference TRBV7-6 and TRBJ2-7, reads GAGVSQSPRYKVTKRGQDVALRCDPISGHVSLYWYRQALGQGPEFLTYFNYEAQQDKSGLPNDRFSAERPEGSISTLTIQRTEQRDSAMYRCASSLYLRPGGYEQYFGPGTRLTVT.

The chain uses TRBV14 and TRBJ1-5; TRBD1 matches 7 bases. V dropped 2 bases and J dropped 6; count of bases not matched to a gene: 7. This CDR3 has 15 residues. Germline lookup yields CDR1 SGHDN and CDR2 FVKESK. In nucleotides, the CDR3 is TGTGCCAGCAGCCAAACAGGGGTCCCTGGTCAGCCCCAGCATTTT. This translates into CASSQTGVPGQPQHF.

This clone was recorded only once. V is TRBV25-1 and J is TRBJ2-7, with TRBD1 identical over 9 bases. The CDR3 is 15 amino acids. After removal of 4 bases from V and 7 bases from J, the junction contained 11 bases not matched to a gene. The germline CDR1 and CDR2 sequences are MGHDK and SYGVNS. CDR3 sequence (DNA): TGTGCCAGCAGTGTTCTACAGGGGGCTGTGGGGGAGCAGTACTTC. Translating it yields CASSVLQGAVGEQYF.

The chain couples TRBV30 to TRBJ1-2; D might be TRBD1 (6 bases). Germline V CDR1 and CDR2: GTSNPN, SVGIG (reference sequence). The CDR3 runs to 14 residues. Trimming shortened V by 2 bases and J by 5 bases, and 15 bases separated the two germline ends. CDR3: CAWSTGLVLYGYTF. CDR3 bases: TGTGCCTGGAGTACAGGGCTAGTTCTTTATGGCTACACCTTC.

The chain uses TRBV19 and TRBJ2-3; TRBD1 agrees at 7 bases. V shed 4 bases, J shed 0 bases, and the junction held 10 bases outside the gene matches. CDR1 is LNHDA and CDR2 is SQIVND in the germline V gene (reference sequence). The CDR3 extends over 17 amino acids. In nucleotides, the CDR3 is TGTGCCAGTAGTAACAGGGGCGACTACCCTAGCACAGATACGCAGTATTTT. Translating it yields CASSNRGDYPSTDTQYF.

In its sample, this clone was seen once. The gene calls are TRBV27 and TRBJ2-2, with 7 bases matching TRBD2. V shed 0 bases, J shed 6 bases, and the junction held 7 bases outside the gene matches. Germline loops: CDR1 MNHEY, CDR2 SMNVEV (reference sequence). The CDR3 covers 16 residues. The CDR3 here is CASSLSAGEWAGELFF. CDR3 in DNA: TGTGCCAGCAGTTTATCGGCGGGGGAGTGGGCCGGGGAGCTGTTTTTT.

The chain is built from TRBV7-2 and TRBJ1-2; 9 nucleotides agree with TRBD1. This CDR3 contains 16 residues. The germline V gene has CDR1 SGHTA and CDR2 FQGNSA. Unmatched junction bases numbered 7, after V lost 1 base and J lost 4 bases. The CDR3 reads CASSLGGTGSSYGYTF. The CDR3 DNA reads TGTGCCAGCAGCTTAGGGGGGACAGGGTCTTCCTATGGCTACACCTTC.

The rearrangement joins TRBV4-2 to TRBJ1-5, with 9 bases matching TRBD1. The germline CDR1 and CDR2 sequences are LGHNA and YNFKEQ. Trimming cost V 4 bases and J 5 bases; bases outside gene matches: 3. The CDR3 totals 14 residues. The CDR3 DNA is TGTGCCAGCAGCCTACGGACAGGGGATCAGCCCCAGCATTTT. This sequence encodes CASSLRTGDQPQHF.

The rearrangement links TRBV28 to TRBJ2-1, with TRBD2 identical over 9 bases. Germline loops: CDR1 MDHEN, CDR2 SYDVKM. This CDR3 is built from 17 residues. V lost 3 bases to trimming and J lost 3 bases; unmatched junction nucleotides: 9. The CDR3 region has the DNA TGTGCCAGCAGTTTTGCGGGAGGGCCCGGAATCTACAATGAGCAGTTCTTC. It is translated as CASSFAGGPGIYNEQFF.

The rearrangement uses TRBV7-9 and TRBJ2-7, with 11 bases that match TRBD2. CDR1 SEHNR and CDR2 FQNEAQ come from the germline V gene (reference sequence). This CDR3 comprises 15 residues. Trimming took 7 bases from V and 1 from J; bases not matched to a gene: 6. The DNA of the CDR3 is TGTGCCAGCACCCTAGCGGGAGGTCCATCCTACGAGCAGTACTTC. This sequence encodes CASTLAGGPSYEQYF.

The chain couples TRBV12-5 to TRBJ1-1; the D gene is possibly TRBD1 (5 bases). The germline CDR1 and CDR2 sequences are LGHNT and FRNRAP. The germline V and J ends were trimmed by 6 bases and 1 base, with 12 bases remaining between them. CDR3 length equals 14 residues. The CDR3: CASGPDSENTEAFF. The CDR3 coding sequence is TGTGCTAGTGGCCCTGACAGCGAGAACACTGAAGCTTTCTTT.

This clone was counted once. The genes are TRBV6-4 and TRBJ2-1; D gene unclear. V shed 0 bases and J shed 9 bases, with 9 bases lying between them. The germline V gene encodes CDR1 MRHNA and CDR2 SNTAGT. There are 13 residues in the CDR3. CDR3 loop: CASSDSSVGEQFF. CDR3 sequence (DNA): TGTGCCAGCAGTGACTCCTCCGTCGGTGAGCAGTTCTTC.

The rearrangement uses TRBV7-3 and TRBJ2-3; D is unresolved. With 4 bases removed from V and 4 bases from J, the gap between germline ends came to 15 bases. This CDR3 contains 15 residues. Per germline, CDR1 SGHTA and CDR2 FQGTGA. CDR3 coding DNA: TGTGCCAGCAGCTCCTCGCTAGGAATCCCAGATACGCAGTATTTT. It is translated as CASSSSLGIPDTQYF.

The V call is TRBV4-2, the J call TRBJ2-5, with 8 bases fitting TRBD2. The J call may be mistaken, given a closer DNA end match to TRBJ2-7. CDR1 and CDR2 from the germline V gene are LGHNA and YNFKEQ. CDR3 length: 15 amino acids. CDR3 nucleotides: TGTGCCAGCAGCCAAGCTACTAGCGGCGAATACGAGCAGTACTTC. Its translation is CASSQATSGEYEQYF.

The J gene is TRBJ2-3, the V gene TRBV30; TRBD2 matches at 14 bases. V lost 0 bases to trimming and J lost 3 bases; unmatched junction nucleotides: 5. The CDR3 totals 17 residues. CDR1 and CDR2 from the germline V gene are GTSNPN and SVGIG (reference sequence). The CDR3 DNA follows: TGTGCCTGGAGTGTACCGGGACTAGCGGGAGCAACAGATACGCAGTATTTT. Its translation is CAWSVPGLAGATDTQYF.

This sequence joins TRBV2 and TRBJ1-1; perhaps TRBD1 as D (5 bases). Trimming removed 5 bases from V and 3 bases from J, with 10 bases in between. The CDR3 consists of 13 residues. CDR1 SNHLY and CDR2 FYNNEI come from the germline V gene. CDR3 residues: CASSPDSHTEAFF. CDR3 bases: TGTGCCAGCAGTCCCGACAGCCACACTGAAGCTTTCTTT.

The chain employs TRBV7-3 and TRBJ2-2, with unresolved D. Germline V CDR1 and CDR2: SGHTA, FQGTGA. With 1 base removed from V and 7 bases from J, the gap between germline ends came to 7 bases. This CDR3 contains 13 residues. The CDR3 spells CASSLSGVGELFF. DNA for the CDR3: TGTGCCAGCAGCTTAAGCGGAGTCGGGGAGCTGTTTTTT.